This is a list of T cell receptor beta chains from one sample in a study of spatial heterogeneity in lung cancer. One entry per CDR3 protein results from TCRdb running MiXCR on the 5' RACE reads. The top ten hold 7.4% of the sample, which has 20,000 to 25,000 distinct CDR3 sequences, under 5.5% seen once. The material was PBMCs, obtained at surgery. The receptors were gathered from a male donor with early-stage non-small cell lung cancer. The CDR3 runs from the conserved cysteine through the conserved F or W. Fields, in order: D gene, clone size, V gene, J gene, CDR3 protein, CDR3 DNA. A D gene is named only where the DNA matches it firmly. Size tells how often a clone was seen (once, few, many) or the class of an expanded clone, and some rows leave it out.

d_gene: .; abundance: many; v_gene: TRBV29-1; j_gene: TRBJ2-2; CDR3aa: CSVEVGWELFF; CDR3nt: TGCAGCGTTGAAGTTGGGTGGGAGCTGTTTTTT
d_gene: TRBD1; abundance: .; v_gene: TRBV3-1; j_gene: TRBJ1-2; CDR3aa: CASSHPGTGSAYGYTF; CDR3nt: TGTGCCAGCAGCCACCCCGGGACAGGGTCTGCCTATGGCTACACCTTC
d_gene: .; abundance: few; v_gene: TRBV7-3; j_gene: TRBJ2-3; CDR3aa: CASSLTSGLDTQYF; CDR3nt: TGTGCCAGCAGCTTAACTTCAGGGTTGGATACGCAGTATTTT
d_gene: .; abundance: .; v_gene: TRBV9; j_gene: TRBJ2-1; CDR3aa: CASSPRGSAFNSYNEQFF; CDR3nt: TGTGCCAGCAGCCCGAGAGGATCAGCGTTCAACTCCTACAATGAGCAGTTCTTC
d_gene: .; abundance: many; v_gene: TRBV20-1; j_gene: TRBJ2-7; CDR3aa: CSARDWNVYEQYF; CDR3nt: TGCAGTGCTCGCGACTGGAACGTCTACGAGCAGTACTTC
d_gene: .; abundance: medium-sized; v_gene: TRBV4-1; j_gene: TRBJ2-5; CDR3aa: CASSLGGEETQYF; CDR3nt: TGCGCCAGCAGCCTCGGCGGAGAAGAGACCCAGTACTTC
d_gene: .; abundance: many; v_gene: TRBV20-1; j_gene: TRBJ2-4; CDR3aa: CSARDPGSQYF; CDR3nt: TGCAGTGCTAGAGATCCAGGTAGCCAGTACTTC
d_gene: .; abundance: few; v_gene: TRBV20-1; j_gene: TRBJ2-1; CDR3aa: CSAESGTKGNEQFF; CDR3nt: TGCAGTGCTGAGAGCGGAACTAAAGGAAATGAGCAGTTCTTC
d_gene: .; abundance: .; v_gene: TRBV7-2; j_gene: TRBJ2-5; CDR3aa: CASSLGGGQGQETQYF; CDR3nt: TGTGCCAGCAGCTTGGGGGGAGGGCAGGGGCAAGAGACCCAGTACTTC
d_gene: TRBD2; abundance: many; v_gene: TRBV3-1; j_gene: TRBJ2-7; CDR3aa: CASSPRLAGGYEQYF; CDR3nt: TGTGCCAGCAGCCCCCGACTAGCGGGAGGGTACGAGCAGTACTTC
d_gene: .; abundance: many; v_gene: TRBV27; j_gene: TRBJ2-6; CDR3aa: CASSSRQSSGANVLTF; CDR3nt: TGTGCCAGCAGTTCCCGACAGTCCTCTGGGGCCAACGTCCTGACTTTC
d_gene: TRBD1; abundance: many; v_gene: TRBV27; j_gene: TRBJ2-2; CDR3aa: CASSNGQAGLVAGELFF; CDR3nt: TGTGCCAGCAGTAACGGACAGGCCGGGCTGGTCGCCGGGGAGCTGTTTTTT
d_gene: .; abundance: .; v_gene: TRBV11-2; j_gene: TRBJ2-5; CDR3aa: CASSLVLGGLQETQYF; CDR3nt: TGTGCCAGCAGCTTAGTTCTGGGGGGACTCCAAGAGACCCAGTACTTC
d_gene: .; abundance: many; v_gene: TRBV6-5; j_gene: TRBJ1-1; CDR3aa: CASKPDGGMNTEAFF; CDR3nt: TGTGCCAGCAAGCCAGACGGTGGGATGAACACTGAAGCTTTCTTT
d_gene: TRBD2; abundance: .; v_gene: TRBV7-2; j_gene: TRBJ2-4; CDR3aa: CASSLNSGNVGIQYF; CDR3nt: TGTGCCAGCAGCTTAAATAGCGGGAACGTTGGCATTCAGTACTTC
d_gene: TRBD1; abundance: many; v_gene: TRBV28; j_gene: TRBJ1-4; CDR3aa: CASSGGGQGNEKLFF; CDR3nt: TGTGCCAGCAGTGGAGGGGGACAGGGTAATGAAAAACTGTTTTTT
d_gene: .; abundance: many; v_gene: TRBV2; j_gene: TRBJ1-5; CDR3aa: CASSEAQGGNQPQHF; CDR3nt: TGTGCCAGCAGTGAAGCGCAGGGAGGCAATCAGCCCCAGCATTTT
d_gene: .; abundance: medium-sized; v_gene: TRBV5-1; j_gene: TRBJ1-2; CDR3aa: CASSLDANYGYTF; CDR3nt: TGCGCCAGCAGCTTGGACGCGAACTATGGCTACACCTTC
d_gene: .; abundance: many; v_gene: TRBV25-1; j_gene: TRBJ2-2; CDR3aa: CASSEFTGELFF; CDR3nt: TGTGCCAGCAGTGAATTTACCGGGGAGCTGTTTTTT
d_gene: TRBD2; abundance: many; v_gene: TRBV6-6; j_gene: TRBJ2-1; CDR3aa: CASSGEGLYNEQFF; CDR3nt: TGTGCCAGCAGTGGGGAGGGTCTCTACAATGAGCAGTTCTTC
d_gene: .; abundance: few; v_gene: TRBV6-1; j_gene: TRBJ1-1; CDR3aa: CASSGRGSKGTEAFF; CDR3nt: TGTGCCAGCAGTGGTCGAGGTTCGAAGGGCACTGAAGCTTTCTTT
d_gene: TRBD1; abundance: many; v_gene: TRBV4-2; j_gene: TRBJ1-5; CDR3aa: CASSQDDRGDQPQHF; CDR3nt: TGTGCCAGCAGCCAGGATGACAGGGGTGATCAGCCCCAGCATTTT
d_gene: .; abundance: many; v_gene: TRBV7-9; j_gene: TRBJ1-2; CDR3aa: CASSIQTSYGYTF; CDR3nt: TGTGCCAGTAGTATTCAGACTTCTTATGGCTACACCTTC
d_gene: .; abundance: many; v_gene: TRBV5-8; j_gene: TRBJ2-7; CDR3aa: CASSSITSTYEQYF; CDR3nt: TGTGCCAGCAGCTCGATTACATCGACCTACGAGCAGTACTTC
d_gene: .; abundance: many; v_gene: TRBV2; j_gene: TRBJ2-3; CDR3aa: CASSPGPSTDTQYF; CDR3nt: TGTGCCAGCTCACCGGGACCCAGCACAGATACGCAGTATTTT
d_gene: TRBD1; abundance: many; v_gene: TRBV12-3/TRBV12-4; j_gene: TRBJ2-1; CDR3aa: CASSRPTGSSYNEQFF; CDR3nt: TGTGCCAGCAGTCGCCCGACAGGGAGCTCCTACAATGAGCAGTTCTTC
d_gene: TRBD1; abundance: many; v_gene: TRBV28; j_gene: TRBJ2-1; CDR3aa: CATRLDRGRDEQFF; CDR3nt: TGTGCCACCCGGCTTGACAGGGGGCGGGATGAGCAGTTCTTC
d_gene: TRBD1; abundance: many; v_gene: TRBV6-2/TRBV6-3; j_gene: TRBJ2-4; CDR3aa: CASSSGQGWYF; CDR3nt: TGTGCCAGCAGTTCGGGACAGGGTTGGTACTTC
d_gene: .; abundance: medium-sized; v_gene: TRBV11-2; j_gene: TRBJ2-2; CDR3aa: CASSLTSLGTGELFF; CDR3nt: TGTGCCAGCAGCTTGACGAGTTTGGGCACCGGGGAGCTGTTTTTT
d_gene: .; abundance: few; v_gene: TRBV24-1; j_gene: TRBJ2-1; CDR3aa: CATSDFPHNEQFF; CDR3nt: TGTGCCACCAGTGATTTTCCCCACAATGAGCAGTTCTTC
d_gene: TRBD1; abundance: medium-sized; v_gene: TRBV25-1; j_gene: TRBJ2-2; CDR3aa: CASTRQGEAGELFF; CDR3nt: TGTGCCAGCACCCGACAGGGTGAGGCCGGGGAGCTGTTTTTT
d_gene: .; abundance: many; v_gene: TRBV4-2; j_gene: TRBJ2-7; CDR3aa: CASSQDPTTYEQYF; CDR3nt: TGTGCCAGCAGCCAAGATCCGACTACTTACGAGCAGTACTTC
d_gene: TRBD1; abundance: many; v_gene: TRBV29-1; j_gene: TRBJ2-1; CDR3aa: CSVERDRGLPFVYNEQFF; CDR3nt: TGCAGCGTTGAGCGGGACAGGGGGCTACCCTTTGTCTACAATGAGCAGTTCTTC
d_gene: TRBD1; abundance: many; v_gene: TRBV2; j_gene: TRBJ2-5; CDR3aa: CASLRDRGHQETQYF; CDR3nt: TGTGCCAGCCTCCGGGACAGGGGACACCAAGAGACCCAGTACTTC
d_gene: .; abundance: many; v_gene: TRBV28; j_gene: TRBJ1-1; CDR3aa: CASSFVRERVNTEAFF; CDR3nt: TGTGCCAGCAGTTTCGTCAGGGAAAGGGTAAACACTGAAGCTTTCTTT
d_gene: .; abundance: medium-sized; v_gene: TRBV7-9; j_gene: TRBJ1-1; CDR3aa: CASSPNSGTNIEAFF; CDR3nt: TGTGCCAGCAGCCCTAATTCCGGGACAAACATTGAAGCTTTCTTT
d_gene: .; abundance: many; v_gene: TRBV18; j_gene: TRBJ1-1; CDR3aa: CASSSDSLTEAFF; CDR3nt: TGTGCCAGCTCATCGGATTCATTAACTGAAGCTTTCTTT
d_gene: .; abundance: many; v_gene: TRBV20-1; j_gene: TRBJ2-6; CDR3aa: CSAIRFGGLSGANVLTF; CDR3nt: TGCAGTGCTATAAGGTTTGGCGGTCTTTCTGGGGCCAACGTCCTGACTTTC
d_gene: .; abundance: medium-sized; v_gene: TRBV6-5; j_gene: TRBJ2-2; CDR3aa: CASRRTGELFF; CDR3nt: TGTGCCAGCAGACGAACCGGGGAGCTGTTTTTT
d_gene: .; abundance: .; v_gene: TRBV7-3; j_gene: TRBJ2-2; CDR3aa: CASSSTVNTGELFF; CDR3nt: TGTGCCAGCAGCTCCACAGTGAACACCGGGGAGCTGTTTTTT
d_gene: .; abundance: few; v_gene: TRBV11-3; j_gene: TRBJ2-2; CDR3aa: CASSLDPGNTGELFF; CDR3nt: TGTGCCAGCAGCTTAGATCCCGGGAACACCGGGGAGCTGTTTTTT
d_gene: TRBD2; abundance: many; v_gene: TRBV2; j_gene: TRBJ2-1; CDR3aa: CASDLAGGPNEQFF; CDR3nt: TGTGCCAGCGATCTAGCGGGAGGGCCCAATGAGCAGTTCTTC
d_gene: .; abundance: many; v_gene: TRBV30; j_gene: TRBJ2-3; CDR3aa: CAWRGWRTTQYF; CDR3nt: TGTGCCTGGAGGGGATGGAGAACTACGCAGTATTTT
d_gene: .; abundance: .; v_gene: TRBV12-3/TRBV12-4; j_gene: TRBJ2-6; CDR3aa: CASDISGANVLTF; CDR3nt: TGTGCCAGCGACATCTCTGGGGCCAACGTCCTGACTTTC
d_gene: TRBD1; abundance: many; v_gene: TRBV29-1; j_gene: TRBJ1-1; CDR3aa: CSVETGAHTEAFF; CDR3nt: TGCAGCGTTGAGACAGGGGCCCACACTGAAGCTTTCTTT